This T cell receptor beta chain was identified in a study of blood T cell repertoires in COVID-19. As originally analysed: The assay estimated nucleated cells by amplifying reference gene primers. Profiling relied on immunoSEQ multiplex PCR, and the TCRdb table lists in-frame clones only, not all of them. Clone size and V and J calls were adopted from that table, with D and trimming inferred from the DNA. Counted here are under 200,000 clones, 70% to 90% occurring once; the ten biggest clones make up 20% to 25%. Germline V lookup: CDR1 MNHEY, CDR2 SVGAGI. CDR3 length: 14 amino acids. V was shortened by 4 bases and J by 1 base, with 10 bases between the two germline ends.

The chain carries TRBV6-5 and TRBJ1-1; tentatively, D is TRBD1 (5 bases). The specimen sequenced was PBMCs or T cells enriched from blood (not recorded which). The clonotype comes from a woman in her forties in a cohort exposed to, infected with or recovered from COVID-19 (not recorded which). CDR3 coding DNA: TGTGCCAGCAGTTTCGGGGGATGGAACACTGAAGCTTTCTTT. Translated, it gives CASSFGGWNTEAFF.